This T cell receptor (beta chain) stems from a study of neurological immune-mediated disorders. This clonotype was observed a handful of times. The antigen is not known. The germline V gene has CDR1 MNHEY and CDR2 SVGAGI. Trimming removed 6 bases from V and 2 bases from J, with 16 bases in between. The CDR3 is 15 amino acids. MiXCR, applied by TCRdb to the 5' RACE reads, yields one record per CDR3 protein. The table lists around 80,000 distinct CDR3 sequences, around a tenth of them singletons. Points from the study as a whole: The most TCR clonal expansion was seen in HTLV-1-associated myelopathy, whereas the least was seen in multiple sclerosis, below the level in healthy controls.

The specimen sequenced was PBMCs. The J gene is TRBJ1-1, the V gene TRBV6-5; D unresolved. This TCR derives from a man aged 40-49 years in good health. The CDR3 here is CASSLLQDGNTEAFF. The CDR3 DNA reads TGTGCCAGCAGCCTCCTTCAGGACGGAAACACTGAAGCTTTCTTT.